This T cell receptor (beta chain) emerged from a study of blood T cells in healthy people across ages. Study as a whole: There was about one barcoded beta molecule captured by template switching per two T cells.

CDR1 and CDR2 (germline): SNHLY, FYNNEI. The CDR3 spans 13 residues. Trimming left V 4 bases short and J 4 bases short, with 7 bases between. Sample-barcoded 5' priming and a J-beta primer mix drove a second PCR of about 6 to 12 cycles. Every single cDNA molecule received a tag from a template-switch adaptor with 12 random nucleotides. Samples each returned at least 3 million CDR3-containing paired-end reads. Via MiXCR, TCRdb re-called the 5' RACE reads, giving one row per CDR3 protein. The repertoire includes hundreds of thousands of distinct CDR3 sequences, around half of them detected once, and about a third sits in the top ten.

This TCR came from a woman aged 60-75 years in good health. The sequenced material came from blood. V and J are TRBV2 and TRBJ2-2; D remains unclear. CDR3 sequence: CASSAATTGELFF. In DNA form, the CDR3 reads TGTGCCAGCAGTGCCGCTACCACCGGGGAGCTGTTTTTT.